This note documents a single TCR beta chain sequence. A much larger clone sits a single nucleotide away, making a read error possible. Amplification of TCR alpha and beta CDR3 regions from RNA used iRepertoire nested multiplex PCR. TCRdb re-derived calls from the multiplex PCR reads in MiXCR, one entry per CDR3 protein. The sample lists 100,000 to 150,000 distinct CDR3 sequences, more than 20% occurring once. Germline V CDR1 and CDR2: SQVTM, ANQGSEA. V dropped 6 bases and J dropped 0 bases, with 12 bases sitting between them. This CDR3 spans 14 amino acids. These data are taken from a study of glioma-infiltrating T cells.

This chain joins TRBV29-1 and TRBJ1-3, with D unresolved. This sequence was found in a human donor with low-grade glioma or glioblastoma, undergoing nonglioma brain surgery, or in good health (not recorded which). Specimen: glioma tissue, nonneoplastic brain tissue, or PBMCs (not recorded which). The DNA for the CDR3 is TGCAGCGTCCCGGACCATCTCTCTGGAAACACCATATATTTT. Translation gives CSVPDHLSGNTIYF.